Shown below are 24 T cell receptor beta chains from a single sample sequenced in a study of cytomegalovirus exposure and HLA in healthy donors. 13 Jbeta primers and 60 Vbeta primers were used for the PCR. Here immunoSEQ multiplex PCR was the method, and the copy in TCRdb shows in-frame clones only, minus some. The table shows about 160,000 clones, with around 76% occurring only once. The sample was PBMCs. All receptors derive from a man in his 60s in good health and CMV-seronegative.

The rearrangement links TRBV29-1 to TRBJ2-2, with a tentative D call TRBD2 (5 bases). The length of the CDR3 is 14 residues. Germline values: CDR1 SQVTM, CDR2 ANQGSEA. Trimming removed 4 bases at V and 4 bases at J, with 13 bases between. The CDR3 bases are TGCAGCGTTGGAAGAGGTGCGGGCACCGGGGAGCTGTTTTTT. Residues: CSVGRGAGTGELFF.

CDR3 coding DNA: TGTGCCAGTAGTTTGGCTCTTACCTACGAGCAGTACTTC. As protein: CASSLALTYEQYF. V gene TRBV19 combines with J gene TRBJ2-7; no clear D gene. Germline CDR1 reads LNHDA; CDR2 reads SQIVND (reference sequence). This CDR3 contains 13 residues. Trimming shortened V by 5 bases and J by 2 bases, and 10 bases separated the two germline ends.

The CDR3 is CASSPPGNTEAFF. The CDR3 DNA is TGTGCCAGCAGCCCGCCGGGAAACACTGAAGCTTTCTTT. V is TRBV7-2 and J is TRBJ1-1; D gene unclear. The V gene's germline CDR1 is SGHTA and CDR2 FQGNSA. Trimming left V 5 bases short and J 2 bases short, with 9 bases between. The CDR3 length is 13 residues.

The chain recombines TRBV5-4 with TRBJ2-5; D may be TRBD1 (5 bases). The CDR3 is made up of 13 amino acids. Per the germline V gene, CDR1 is SGHNT and CDR2 is YYREEE (reference sequence). The V end lost 6 bases, the J end lost 5 bases, and 14 bases lay between the germline ends. In DNA, the CDR3 is TGTGCCAGCACATGGGGCTCCCGGGAGACCCAGTACTTC. Its translation: CASTWGSRETQYF.

The chain employs TRBV11-2 and TRBJ2-5; 16 nucleotides agree with TRBD2. V lost 5 bases to trimming and J lost 5 bases; unmatched junction nucleotides: 8. This CDR3 contains 17 residues. CDR1 is SGHAT, CDR2 FQNNGV, per germline. CDR3 in amino acids: CASSGGTSGGARETQYF. CDR3 DNA: TGTGCCAGCAGCGGTGGGACTAGCGGGGGGGCCCGGGAGACCCAGTACTTC.

The CDR3 DNA is TGTGCCAGCAGCACCGAAGGGGGCGGATCACCCCTCCACTTT. Encoded protein: CASSTEGGGSPLHF. This sequence joins TRBV5-4 and TRBJ1-6; 7 bases are shared with TRBD1. The germline V gene has CDR1 SGHNT and CDR2 YYREEE (reference sequence). The CDR3 consists of 14 residues. Trimming cost V 4 bases and J 10 bases; bases outside gene matches: 8.

This clone has a single count. This chain joins TRBV27 and TRBJ1-3, with 9 bases aligning to TRBD1. The J segment lost 4 bases and the V segment lost 6 bases, leaving 7 bases of the junction unmatched. The CDR3 spans 15 residues. Germline V gene lookup returns CDR1 MNHEY and CDR2 SMNVEV (reference sequence). The CDR3 DNA sequence: TGTGCCAGCAGATTACAGGGGGCTGGCGGAAACACCATATATTTT. Translated: CASRLQGAGGNTIYF.

The chain uses TRBV10-3 and TRBJ1-6; D is possibly TRBD1 (6 bases). The CDR3 runs to 14 residues. Germline values: CDR1 ENHRY, CDR2 SYGVKD. Trimming stripped 6 bases from V and 8 bases from J, with 14 bases between. Written as DNA, the CDR3 is TGTGCCATCAGGACACAGGGTTCCCATTCACCCCTCCACTTT. Its translation: CAIRTQGSHSPLHF.

This clone was counted between two and nine times. The chain links TRBV7-9 to TRBJ1-2; no reliable D call. CDR1 and CDR2 from the germline V gene are SEHNR and FQNEAQ (reference sequence). The ends were cut back, 5 bases at V and 7 bases at J, with 20 bases in the middle. This CDR3 region has 15 residues. The chain's CDR3 is CASSHRAYLTPGYTF. CDR3 DNA: TGTGCCAGCAGCCATCGTGCCTACCTCACCCCTGGCTACACCTTC.

This chain links TRBV4-3 with TRBJ1-2; 8 bases fit TRBD1. Germline loops: CDR1 LGHNA, CDR2 YSLEER. V gave up 0 bases and J gave up 4 bases; unmatched junction bases: 4. This CDR3 comprises 15 residues. The CDR3 reads CASSQDRQGPYGYTF. CDR3 DNA: TGCGCCAGCAGCCAAGACCGACAGGGGCCCTATGGCTACACCTTC.

The V gene is TRBV5-4, the J gene TRBJ2-5, with D possibly matching TRBD2 (5 bases). V was pared by 1 base and J by 5 bases, with 9 bases between. The germline gives CDR1 SGHNT, CDR2 YYREEE (reference sequence). The CDR3 is 13 residues long. The CDR3 sequence: CASSLWTVETQYF. Here the CDR3 DNA reads TGTGCCAGCAGCTTGTGGACTGTCGAGACCCAGTACTTC. Full variable domain (outside the CDR3, taken from reference TRBV5-4 and TRBJ2-5): ETGVTQSPTHLIKTRGQQVTLRCSSQSGHNTVSWYQQALGQGPQFIFQYYREEENGRGNFPPRFSGLQFPNYSSELNVNALELDDSALYLCASSLWTVETQYFGPGTRLLVL.

This rearrangement joins TRBV30 to TRBJ2-7, with D tentatively TRBD1 (5 bases). Deletions cut 0 bases from V and 4 bases from J, with 13 bases between. Germline CDR1 is GTSNPN and CDR2 is SVGIG (reference sequence). This CDR3 is built from 14 residues. The chain's CDR3 is CAWSVYGAVYEQYF. CDR3 sequence (DNA): TGTGCCTGGAGTGTATATGGGGCGGTTTACGAGCAGTACTTC.

The chain combines TRBV29-1 with TRBJ2-1; TRBD2 agrees at 9 bases. Germline CDR1 SQVTM, CDR2 ANQGSEA. The ends lost 3 bases at V and 12 bases at J; junction bases unmatched: 9. The CDR3 sequence is 13 residues long. The CDR3 DNA follows: TGCAGCGTTGATTTTCGGCTAGCGGGGTCGCAGTTCTTC. Its translation: CSVDFRLAGSQFF.

This clone was counted a single time. The rearrangement joins TRBV7-8 to TRBJ2-2; D might be TRBD1 (5 bases). The CDR3 loop spans 14 amino acids. The V end was cut by 1 base, the J end by 6 bases, with 9 bases between. CDR1 is SGHVS and CDR2 is FQNEAQ in the germline V gene. The CDR3 region has the DNA TGTGCCAGCAGCTTAGTCCAGGGCCCCGGGGAGCTGTTTTTT. Translated: CASSLVQGPGELFF. Filled out from reference TRBV7-8 and TRBJ2-2, the complete variable domain reads GAGVSQSPRYKVAKRGQDVALRCDPISGHVSLFWYQQALGQGPEFLTYFQNEAQLDKSGLPSDRFFAERPEGSVSTLKIQRTQQEDSAVYLCASSLVQGPGELFFGEGSRLTVL.

The chain recombines TRBV5-6 with TRBJ2-7, with 8 bases that match TRBD1. Germline V CDR1 and CDR2: SGHDT, YYEEEE. With 4 bases clipped from V and 1 base from J, the junction kept 4 bases outside the gene matches. The CDR3 is 14 residues long. The CDR3 coding sequence is TGTGCCAGCAGCACACGACAGGGGTCCTACGAGCAGTACTTC. Its protein product is CASSTRQGSYEQYF.

V gene TRBV7-8 combines with J gene TRBJ1-2; D is ambiguous. This CDR3 is built from 13 residues. Germline V lookup: CDR1 SGHVS, CDR2 FQNEAQ. V was cut by 5 bases and J by 4 bases, with 11 bases left in between. CDR3 DNA: TGTGCCAGCAGCCCAGGACTCCTCTATGGCTACACCTTC. It yields the protein CASSPGLLYGYTF.

The chain recombines TRBV30 with TRBJ1-1, with D maybe TRBD1 (6 bases). This CDR3 region has 14 residues. In germline, CDR1 is GTSNPN, CDR2 SVGIG (reference sequence). V lost 0 bases and J 4 bases, leaving 12 bases between the germline ends. The CDR3 spells CAWSVGAGGTEAFF. DNA of the CDR3: TGTGCCTGGAGTGTGGGGGCTGGGGGCACTGAAGCTTTCTTT.

This clone has just a few counts. The chain couples TRBV6-5 to TRBJ1-5, with 7 bases lining up with TRBD1. V trimming: 5 bases; J trimming: 5 bases; junction bases outside the gene matches: 9. The germline V gene has CDR1 MNHEY and CDR2 SVGAGI. CDR3 length: 15 amino acids. CDR3 loop: CASSRQGSTDQPQHF. Here the CDR3 DNA reads TGTGCCAGCAGTCGACAGGGCTCTACTGATCAGCCCCAGCATTTT.

The chain couples TRBV27 to TRBJ1-4; D is perhaps TRBD1 (5 bases). The CDR3 totals 14 residues. CDR1 and CDR2 (germline): MNHEY, SMNVEV (reference sequence). V lost 5 bases to trimming and J lost 7 bases, with 14 bases between them. CDR3 region: CASSRPGTPEKLFF. In DNA form, the CDR3 reads TGTGCCAGCAGTCGACCCGGGACTCCTGAAAAACTGTTTTTT.

This chain joins TRBV7-6 and TRBJ2-7, with 8 positions matching TRBD2. V was clipped by 7 bases and J by 0 bases; unmatched bases: 11. The CDR3 loop spans 16 amino acids. Looked up from germline, CDR1 is SGHVS and CDR2 is FNYEAQ. The CDR3 here is CASTPYSGESSYEQYF. The CDR3 nucleotides read TGTGCCAGCACACCTTATAGCGGGGAAAGCTCCTACGAGCAGTACTTC.

V is TRBV19 and J is TRBJ2-3, with 13 bases matching TRBD2. CDR1 and CDR2 from the germline V gene are LNHDA and SQIVND (reference sequence). J gave up 3 bases and V 8 bases, and 5 bases lay outside the gene matches. This CDR3 has 15 amino acids. For the CDR3, the DNA is TGTGCCAGTCGGACTAGCGGGAGCACAACAGATACGCAGTATTTT. Encoded protein: CASRTSGSTTDTQYF.

The chain joins TRBV5-1 to TRBJ2-6; D is undetermined. Germline V gene data show CDR1 as SGHRS and CDR2 as YFSETQ. The V end lost 4 bases, the J end lost 4 bases, and 15 bases lay between the germline ends. CDR3 size: 16 residues. The CDR3 DNA reads as TGCGCCAGCAGCCTGGGAACCGACATCGGGGCCAACGTCCTGACTTTC. As protein: CASSLGTDIGANVLTF. The full variable domain, rest sourced from reference TRBV5-1 and TRBJ2-6, is KAGVTQTPRYLIKTRGQQVTLSCSPISGHRSVSWYQQTPGQGLQFLFEYFSETQRNKGNFPGRFSGRQFSNSRSEMNVSTLELGDSALYLCASSLGTDIGANVLTFGAGSRLTVL.

The chain employs TRBV5-6 and TRBJ2-5; no reliable D call. Germline-derived CDR1 and CDR2 are SGHDT and YYEEEE. Trimming removed 0 bases at V and 8 bases at J, with 23 bases between. This CDR3 comprises 17 residues. DNA for the CDR3: TGTGCCAGCAGCTTGGCCACCGGTCAACTTTCCAAGAGTACCCAGTACTTC. Encoded protein: CASSLATGQLSKSTQYF.

The chain recombines TRBV9 with TRBJ2-3; TRBD2 agrees at 7 bases. This CDR3 is built from 16 residues. The germline V gene encodes CDR1 SGDLS and CDR2 YYNGEE. The V segment lost 3 bases and the J segment 0 bases; nucleotides outside the gene matches: 7. The CDR3, as DNA: TGTGCCAGCAGCGAGCGGGACTGGGGGAGCACAGATACGCAGTATTTT. As protein: CASSERDWGSTDTQYF.